The present TCR beta chain was sequenced within a study of blood T cell repertoires in COVID-19. Study overall: The United States, Italy and Spain supplied acute and convalescent COVID-19 samples. The cDNA or gDNA used as material had been derived from T cells, B-cell-depleted T cells, or PBMCs.

Those enrolled in Seattle joined during active infection and were followed longitudinally afterward. As processed by the authors: Estimates of nucleated cell counts were drawn from the amplification of reference gene primers. Data came from immunoSEQ multiplex PCR; TCRdb stores just in-frame clones and leaves some out. The V and J calls and clone size come from that table; D and trimming were worked out from the DNA. The profile shows roughly 300,000 clones, 84% of them singletons. CDR1 is WSHSY, CDR2 SAAADI, per germline. This CDR3 is built from 13 residues. Losses at the gene ends were 10 bases for V and 4 bases for J; bases not matched to a gene: 3.

This TCR derives from a human donor with COVID-19, enrolled during active disease. The donor label of this sample is uncertain. Sequencing was done on a sample of peripheral blood. J is TRBJ2-3 and V is TRBV10-2; 12 bases are a match to TRBD2. The CDR3 protein is CATRTSGADTQYF. In nucleotides, the CDR3 is TGCGCCACTCGGACTAGCGGGGCAGATACGCAGTATTTT.